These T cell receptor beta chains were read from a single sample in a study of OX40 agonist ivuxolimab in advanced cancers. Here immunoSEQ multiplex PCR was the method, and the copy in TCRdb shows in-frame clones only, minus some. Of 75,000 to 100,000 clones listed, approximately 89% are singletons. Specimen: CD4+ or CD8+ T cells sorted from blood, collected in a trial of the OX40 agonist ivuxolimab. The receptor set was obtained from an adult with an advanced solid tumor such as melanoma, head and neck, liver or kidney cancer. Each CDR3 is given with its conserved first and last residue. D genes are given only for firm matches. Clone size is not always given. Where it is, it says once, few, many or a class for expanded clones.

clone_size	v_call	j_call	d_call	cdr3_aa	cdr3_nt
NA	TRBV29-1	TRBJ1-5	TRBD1	CSVRGGRGNQPQHF	TGCAGCGTCAGGGGGGGCAGGGGCAATCAGCCCCAGCATTTT
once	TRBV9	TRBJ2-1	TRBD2	CASSSPAGTSGYNEQFF	TGTGCCAGCAGCTCCCCTGCCGGGACTAGCGGCTACAATGAGCAGTTCTTC
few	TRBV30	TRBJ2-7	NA	CACENRYEQYF	TGTGCCTGTGAGAACAGGTACGAGCAGTACTTC
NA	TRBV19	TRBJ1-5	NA	CASSIAVGGINQPQHF	TGTGCCAGTAGTATAGCCGTCGGCGGAATCAATCAGCCCCAGCATTTT
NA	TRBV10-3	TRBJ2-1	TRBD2	CAINPLAGGGGEQFF	TGTGCCATCAATCCACTAGCGGGAGGAGGGGGTGAGCAGTTCTTC
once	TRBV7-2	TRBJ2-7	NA	CASSLEIAVSYEQYF	TGTGCCAGCAGCTTAGAGATAGCGGTCTCCTACGAGCAGTACTTC
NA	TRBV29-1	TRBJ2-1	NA	CRGGDSYNEQFF	TGCAGGGGGGGGGACAGCTACAATGAGCAGTTCTTC
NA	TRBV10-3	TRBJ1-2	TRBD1	CAISERDRGSTYYGYTF	TGTGCCATCAGTGAGCGGGACAGGGGATCTACTTACTATGGCTACACCTTC
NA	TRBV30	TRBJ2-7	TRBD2	CAWSVWTSRSPYEQYF	TGTGCCTGGAGTGTCTGGACTAGCCGGTCACCCTACGAGCAGTACTTC
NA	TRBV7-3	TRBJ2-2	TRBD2	CASSLWAGGPSSGELFF	TGTGCCAGCAGCTTATGGGCGGGAGGGCCTTCTTCCGGGGAGCTGTTTTTT
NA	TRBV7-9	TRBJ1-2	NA	CASHRRANYGYTF	TGTGCCAGCCACAGGCGTGCGAACTATGGCTACACCTTC
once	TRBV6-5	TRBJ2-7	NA	CASSYGAEQYF	TGTGCCAGCAGTTATGGGGCCGAGCAGTACTTC
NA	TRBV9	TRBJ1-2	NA	CASSDDGFYGYTF	TGTGCCAGCAGCGACGACGGTTTCTATGGCTACACCTTC
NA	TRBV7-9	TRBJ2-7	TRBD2	CASSLDGAGREGLEQYF	TGTGCCAGCAGCTTAGATGGAGCAGGGCGGGAGGGCCTCGAGCAGTACTTC
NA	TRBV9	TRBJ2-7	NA	CASSVAGDYEQYF	TGTGCCAGCAGCGTAGCGGGAGACTACGAGCAGTACTTC
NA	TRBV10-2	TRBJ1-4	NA	CASSDSGPLNEKLFF	TGCGCCAGCAGTGATTCGGGTCCCCTTAATGAAAAACTGTTTTTT
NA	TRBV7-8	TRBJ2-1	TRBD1	CASSLVGQGYNEQFF	TGTGCCAGCAGCTTAGTGGGACAGGGCTACAATGAGCAGTTCTTC
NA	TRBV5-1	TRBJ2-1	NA	CASSLAVFLVEQFF	TGCGCCAGCAGCTTGGCGGTGTTCCTGGTTGAGCAGTTCTTC
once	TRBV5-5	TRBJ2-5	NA	CASSPDTQVETQYF	TGTGCCAGCAGCCCGGACACCCAGGTGGAGACCCAGTACTTC
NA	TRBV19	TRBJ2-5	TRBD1	CASSDGQGAWETQYF	TGTGCCAGTAGTGACGGACAGGGGGCTTGGGAGACCCAGTACTTC
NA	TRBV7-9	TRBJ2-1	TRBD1	CASSRTGGYNEQFF	TGTGCCAGCAGCCGGACAGGGGGCTACAATGAGCAGTTCTTC
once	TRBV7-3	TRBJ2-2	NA	CASSLTWSGNTGELFF	TGTGCCAGCAGCTTAACGTGGTCAGGGAACACCGGGGAGCTGTTTTTT
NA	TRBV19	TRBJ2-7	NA	CASRQLGHEQYF	TGTGCCAGTAGACAGTTGGGTCACGAGCAGTACTTC
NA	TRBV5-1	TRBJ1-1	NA	CASSLSPGVEAFF	TGCGCCAGCAGCTTGTCCCCGGGAGTGGAGGCTTTCTTT
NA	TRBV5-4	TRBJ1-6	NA	CASSPRGPGNPPLHF	TGTGCCAGCAGCCCCCGCGGCCCAGGGAATCCACCCCTCCACTTT
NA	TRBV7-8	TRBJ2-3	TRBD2	CASSLGLAGVVDTQYF	TGTGCCAGCAGCTTAGGACTAGCGGGAGTGGTCGATACGCAGTATTTT
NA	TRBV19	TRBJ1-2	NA	CASSIGVSWGAIGGYTF	TGTGCCAGTAGTATAGGCGTCTCTTGGGGGGCGATTGGTGGCTACACCTTC
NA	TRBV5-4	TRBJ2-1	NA	CASSLGGANEQFF	TGTGCCAGCAGCTTGGGGGGGGCCAATGAGCAGTTCTTC
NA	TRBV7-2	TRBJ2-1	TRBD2	CASTTPGLANYNEQFF	TGTGCCAGCACCACTCCGGGACTAGCGAACTACAATGAGCAGTTCTTC
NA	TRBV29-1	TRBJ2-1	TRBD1	CSVFSGTAWINEQFF	TGCAGCGTCTTCTCCGGGACAGCCTGGATCAATGAGCAGTTCTTC
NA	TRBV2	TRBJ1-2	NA	CASRLRGGQVYGYTF	TGTGCCAGCAGACTCCGGGGGGGACAAGTCTATGGCTACACCTTC
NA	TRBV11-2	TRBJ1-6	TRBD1	CASSLLRDRGNSPLHF	TGTGCCAGCAGCTTACTCCGGGACAGGGGTAATTCACCCCTCCACTTT
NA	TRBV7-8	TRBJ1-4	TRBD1	CASSLTGGKNEKLFF	TGTGCCAGCAGCCTGACAGGGGGGAAAAATGAAAAACTGTTTTTT
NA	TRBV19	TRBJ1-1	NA	CASSIYPPAGLNTEAFF	TGTGCCAGTAGTATATATCCCCCCGCGGGGTTGAACACTGAAGCTTTCTTT
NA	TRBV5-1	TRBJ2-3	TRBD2	CASSLPTSGTTDTQYF	TGCGCCAGCAGCCTACCGACTAGCGGGACGACAGATACGCAGTATTTT
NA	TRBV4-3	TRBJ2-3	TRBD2	CASSQGRLAGAVDTQYF	TGCGCCAGCAGCCAGGGCAGACTAGCGGGAGCCGTAGATACGCAGTATTTT
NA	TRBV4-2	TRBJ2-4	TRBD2	CASSPEPQLAELAKNIQYF	TGTGCCAGCAGCCCTGAACCTCAACTAGCGGAACTAGCCAAAAACATTCAGTACTTC
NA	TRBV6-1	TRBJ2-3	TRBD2	CASSLAGGRDTQYF	TGTGCCAGCAGCCTAGCGGGGGGGAGAGATACGCAGTATTTT
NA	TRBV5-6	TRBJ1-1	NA	CASSKPVGTEAFF	TGTGCCAGCAGCAAGCCTGTGGGAACTGAAGCTTTCTTT
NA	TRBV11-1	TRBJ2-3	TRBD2	CTSSSGLGPGTDTQYF	TGTACCAGCAGCTCCGGACTAGGTCCAGGGACAGATACGCAGTATTTT
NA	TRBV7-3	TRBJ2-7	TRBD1	CASSLSRQGPLYEQYF	TGTGCCAGCAGCTTATCTCGACAGGGGCCTCTTTACGAGCAGTACTTC
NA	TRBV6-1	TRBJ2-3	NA	CASSEWGDSSTDTQYF	TGTGCCAGCAGTGAATGGGGTGATTCTAGCACAGATACGCAGTATTTT
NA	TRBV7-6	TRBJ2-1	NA	CASSSGLNSYNEQFF	TGTGCCAGCAGCTCTGGACTGAACTCCTACAATGAGCAGTTCTTC
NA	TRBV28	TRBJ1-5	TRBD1	CASSFQTGGNQPQHF	TGTGCCAGCAGTTTTCAGACAGGGGGGAATCAGCCCCAGCATTTT
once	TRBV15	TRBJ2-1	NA	CATSRDALLADEQFF	TGTGCCACCAGCAGAGATGCCCTACTCGCCGATGAGCAGTTCTTC
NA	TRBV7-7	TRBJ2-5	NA	CASRNEGETQYF	TGTGCTAGCAGGAATGAGGGAGAGACCCAGTACTTC
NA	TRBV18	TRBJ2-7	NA	CASSPLGAGPTYEQYF	TGTGCCAGCTCACCTTTAGGGGCGGGCCCTACCTACGAGCAGTACTTC
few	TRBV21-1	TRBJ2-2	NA	CASSKPFNRINTGELFF	TGTGCCAGCAGCAAACCGTTCAATCGGATAAACACCGGGGAGCTGTTTTTT
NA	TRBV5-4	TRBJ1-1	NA	CASSLPGRGTEAFF	TGTGCCAGCAGCTTGCCTGGAAGGGGTACTGAAGCTTTCTTT
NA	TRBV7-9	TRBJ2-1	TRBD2	CASSQTSGRAGYNEQFF	TGTGCCAGCAGCCAGACTAGCGGGAGGGCGGGGTACAATGAGCAGTTCTTC
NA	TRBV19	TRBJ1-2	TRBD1	CASTITGTVSTNYGYTF	TGTGCCAGTACGATAACCGGGACAGTAAGCACTAACTATGGCTACACCTTC
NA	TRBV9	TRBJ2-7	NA	CASSVNPGSGEQYF	TGTGCCAGCAGCGTAAACCCGGGCTCGGGCGAGCAGTACTTC
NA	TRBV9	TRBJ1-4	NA	CASSSRRNEKLFF	TGTGCCAGCAGCTCACGGAGGAATGAAAAACTGTTTTTT
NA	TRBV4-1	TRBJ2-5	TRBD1	CASSRGTATQGTQYF	TGCGCCAGCAGCCGAGGGACAGCCACTCAGGGGACCCAGTACTTC
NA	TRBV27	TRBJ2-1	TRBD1	CASSPRQGPAYNEQFF	TGTGCCAGCAGCCCCCGACAGGGGCCCGCCTACAATGAGCAGTTCTTC